The 23 T cell receptor beta chains in this list originate from one sample, sequenced in a study of Ad26.COV2.S vaccination and SARS-CoV-2 variants. Treatment noted: some 19 received Ad26.COV2.S at low or high dose, single or two shots; 5 received placebo; per-sample allocation not given. Vaccine and placebo recipients were sampled on day 63 after the first injection. Using immunoSEQ multiplex PCR, the repertoire was profiled, and TCRdb retains in-frame clones only, with some absent. The data show more than 300,000 clones, around 84% seen once. The sequenced sample was peripheral blood, obtained in a trial of Ad26.COV2.S vaccine versus placebo. The receptors originated from a person between 18 and 60 years old who received the Ad26.COV2.S COVID-19 vaccine or a placebo.

The rearrangement joins TRBV5-1 to TRBJ2-7, with 7 bases identical to TRBD1. This CDR3 is built from 18 residues. The V gene end was trimmed by 2 bases and the J gene end by 0 bases; junction bases not matched to a gene: 14. Germline V gene data show CDR1 as SGHRS and CDR2 as YFSETQ. This chain's CDR3 is CASSLTTSGGADSYEQYF. CDR3 DNA: TGCGCCAGCAGCTTAACCACCTCAGGGGGTGCGGACTCCTACGAGCAGTACTTC.

The chain couples TRBV29-1 to TRBJ2-7; TRBD2 aligns across 9 bases. Germline values: CDR1 SQVTM, CDR2 ANQGSEA. J gave up 2 bases and V 6 bases, and 8 bases lay outside the gene matches. This CDR3 is 14 amino acids long. Here the CDR3 DNA reads TGCAGCGTACAGCTGCGGGGGGGAGCCTACGAGCAGTACTTC. Residues: CSVQLRGGAYEQYF.

The V and J genes are TRBV29-1 and TRBJ2-5, with 7 bases lining up with TRBD1. V was clipped by 4 bases and J by 2 bases; unmatched bases: 7. CDR1 and CDR2 from the germline V gene are SQVTM and ANQGSEA. The CDR3 runs to 14 residues. CDR3 bases: TGCAGCGTTGGGTGGGGGACAGCTCAAGAGACCCAGTACTTC. Translation: CSVGWGTAQETQYF.

The chain recombines TRBV5-1 with TRBJ1-4; 8 bases map to TRBD1. The CDR3 is 15 residues long. The V segment lost 10 bases and the J segment 4 bases; nucleotides outside the gene matches: 12. The germline V gene has CDR1 SGHRS and CDR2 YFSETQ. CDR3 sequence reads: CASGTGGTSNEKLFF. CDR3 nucleotide sequence: TGCGCCTCGGGAACAGGGGGGACAAGTAATGAAAAACTGTTTTTT.

The V gene is TRBV10-2, the J gene TRBJ2-3; TRBD2 is a possible D gene (6 bases). V was pared by 6 bases and J by 0 bases, with 13 bases between. CDR1 is WSHSY and CDR2 is SAAADI in the germline V gene. The CDR3 sequence is 15 residues long. DNA for the CDR3: TGCGCCAGCAGAAAGGAGGGGTACAGCACAGATACGCAGTATTTT. Protein: CASRKEGYSTDTQYF.

The chain has TRBV9 and TRBJ2-1, with 7 bases that match TRBD1. Germline V gives CDR1 SGDLS, CDR2 YYNGEE. The CDR3 extends over 14 amino acids. V gave up 5 bases and J gave up 2 bases; unmatched junction bases: 4. The CDR3 spells CASSYQGAYNEQFF. CDR3 in DNA: TGTGCCAGCAGTTATCAGGGGGCCTACAATGAGCAGTTCTTC. The entire variable domain, with the rest obtained from reference TRBV9 and TRBJ2-1, is as follows: DSGVTQTPKHLITATGQRVTLRCSPRSGDLSVYWYQQSLDQGLQFLIQYYNGEERAKGNILERFSAQQFPDLHSELNLSSLELGDSALYFCASSYQGAYNEQFFGPGTRLTVL.

V and J are TRBV19 and TRBJ2-1, with 8 nucleotides matching TRBD1. V trimming: 0 bases; J trimming: 4 bases; junction bases outside the gene matches: 2. Germline-derived CDR1 and CDR2 are LNHDA and SQIVND (reference sequence). CDR3 size: 15 residues. The CDR3 nucleotides are TGTGCCAGTAGTATAGAGGGACAGGATTACAATGAGCAGTTCTTC. Protein sequence: CASSIEGQDYNEQFF.

As to this clone: A read error may produce the germline difference seen at one junction end. The chain has TRBV6-5 and TRBJ2-1, with a possible D match to TRBD1 (5 bases). CDR1 MNHEY and CDR2 SVGAGI come from the germline V gene. This CDR3 has 13 amino acids. The CDR3 spells CASRYSGYNEQFF. The CDR3 DNA reads TGTGCCAGCAGATACTCAGGGTACAATGAGCAGTTCTTC.

The chain links TRBV19 to TRBJ1-4; D not certain. V was shortened by 6 bases and J by 6 bases, with 17 bases between the two germline ends. CDR1 is LNHDA, CDR2 SQIVND, per germline (reference sequence). The CDR3 contains 15 residues. The CDR3: CASSSARPLDEKLFF. CDR3 nucleotide sequence: TGTGCCAGTAGCTCGGCTCGGCCCTTAGATGAAAAACTGTTTTTT.

The rearrangement joins TRBV3-1 (or the pseudogene TRBV3-2) to TRBJ1-2; 10 bases line up with TRBD1. The CDR3 covers 13 residues. Germline V gene lookup returns CDR1 LGHDT and CDR2 YNNKEL (reference sequence). Germline trimming cut 6 bases from V and 8 bases from J; bases unmatched to any gene: 6. The CDR3 is CASSYDRGLGYTF. The CDR3 DNA reads as TGTGCCAGCAGTTACGACAGGGGGCTAGGCTACACCTTC.

The chain links TRBV7-2 to TRBJ2-3; no clear D gene. V lost 5 bases and J 5 bases, leaving 11 bases between the germline ends. CDR1 is SGHTA and CDR2 is FQGNSA in the germline V gene. CDR3 length: 13 residues. The CDR3 loop reads CASSPPKGDTQYF. The CDR3 DNA is TGTGCCAGCAGCCCCCCGAAAGGAGATACGCAGTATTTT. Together with reference TRBV7-2 and TRBJ2-3, the CDR3 gives the full variable domain: GAGVSQSPSNKVTEKGKDVELRCDPISGHTALYWYRQSLGQGLEFLIYFQGNSAPDKSGLPSDRFSAERTGGSVSTLTIQRTQQEDSAVYLCASSPPKGDTQYFGPGTRLTVL.

This clone was seen only once. The V gene is TRBV7-3, the J gene TRBJ2-2; 10 bases fit TRBD2. V lost 1 base, J lost 3 bases, and 5 bases stayed unmatched. Germline CDR1 is SGHTA and CDR2 is FQGTGA. The CDR3 is 17 residues long. The DNA for the CDR3 is TGTGCCAGCAGCTTAATGGGACTAGCGTGGGACACCGGGGAGCTGTTTTTT. It codes for CASSLMGLAWDTGELFF.

This rearrangement joins TRBV2 to TRBJ1-6; D is unclear. CDR1 is SNHLY and CDR2 is FYNNEI in the germline V gene. There are 14 residues in the CDR3. The V end lost 7 bases, the J end lost 6 bases, and 13 bases lay between the germline ends. CDR3 DNA sequence: TGTGCCAGCACGCCGGGAACCATTAATTCACCCCTCCACTTT. It yields the protein CASTPGTINSPLHF. The full variable domain, completed using reference TRBV2 and TRBJ1-6, is EPEVTQTPSHQVTQMGQEVILRCVPISNHLYFYWYRQILGQKVEFLVSFYNNEISEKSEIFDDQFSVERPDGSNFTLKIRSTKLEDSAMYFCASTPGTINSPLHFGNGTRLTVT.

This rearrangement joins TRBV3-1 (or the pseudogene TRBV3-2) to TRBJ2-7; D is undetermined. CDR3 length: 13 residues. Trimming shortened V by 0 bases and J by 2 bases, and 5 bases separated the two germline ends. Germline lookup yields CDR1 LGHDT and CDR2 YNNKEL (reference sequence). The CDR3 DNA reads as TGTGCCAGCAGCCAAGATTCTCCCTACGAGCAGTACTTC. Residues: CASSQDSPYEQYF.

The chain combines TRBV3-1 (or the pseudogene TRBV3-2) with TRBJ1-1, with unresolved D. The CDR3 contains 13 residues. In germline, CDR1 is LGHDT, CDR2 YNNKEL (reference sequence). V lost 2 bases and J lost 6, with 10 bases in between. This chain's CDR3 is CASSQRAMAEAFF. In DNA form, the CDR3 reads TGTGCCAGCAGCCAAAGGGCGATGGCTGAAGCTTTCTTT.

J is TRBJ2-7 and V is TRBV6-2 or TRBV6-3; D possibly corresponds to TRBD2 (5 bases). Germline V CDR1 and CDR2: MNHEY, SVGEGT. There are 17 residues in the CDR3. V lost 7 bases and J lost 3, with 25 bases in between. The CDR3: CASIPSYSGIAVYEQYF. The CDR3 DNA follows: TGTGCCAGCATCCCATCCTACTCCGGGATAGCCGTCTACGAGCAGTACTTC.

V usage is TRBV2 and J usage is TRBJ1-2, with 8 bases identical to TRBD1. The CDR3 is made up of 13 amino acids. Germline V gene sequence: CDR1 SNHLY, CDR2 FYNNEI. V shed 5 bases, J shed 4 bases, and the junction held 3 bases outside the gene matches. The CDR3 region is CASSTGGLYGYTF. The DNA of the CDR3 is TGTGCCAGCAGTACAGGGGGTCTCTATGGCTACACCTTC.

The chain combines TRBV18 with TRBJ1-1; D is uncertain. CDR1 and CDR2 from the germline V gene are KGHSH and LQKENI. Deletions cut 7 bases from V and 3 bases from J, with 12 bases between. This CDR3 region has 13 residues. For the CDR3, the DNA is TGTGCCAGCTACTGGGCGGCCGACACTGAAGCTTTCTTT. It codes for CASYWAADTEAFF.

The V gene is TRBV5-1, the J gene TRBJ2-5; no clear D. Trimming took off 2 bases at V and 2 bases at J, with 16 bases between the two ends. Germline V gene lookup returns CDR1 SGHRS and CDR2 YFSETQ. This CDR3 spans 16 amino acids. CDR3: CASSFGVSNSQETQYF. The CDR3 DNA reads TGCGCCAGCAGCTTTGGTGTCAGTAACTCACAAGAGACCCAGTACTTC.

This sequence joins TRBV19 and TRBJ1-3; D unclear. The CDR3 runs 15 residues. CDR1 is LNHDA, CDR2 SQIVND, per germline (reference sequence). Trimming took off 3 bases at V and 2 bases at J, with 11 bases between the two ends. The CDR3 reads CASSMLETTGNTIYF. For the CDR3, the DNA is TGTGCCAGTAGTATGCTAGAAACCACTGGAAACACCATATATTTT.

In this sample, this clone turned up once. The chain recombines TRBV7-2 with TRBJ1-2; 8 nucleotides match TRBD1. This CDR3 spans 14 amino acids. Germline V lookup: CDR1 SGHTA, CDR2 FQGNSA. The V and J ends lost 5 bases and 5 bases, in that order; junction bases with no gene match: 7. Here the CDR3 reads CASSVQGEKYGYTF. The CDR3 coding sequence is TGTGCCAGCAGCGTACAGGGGGAGAAGTATGGCTACACCTTC.

This clone was observed a few times. The gene calls are TRBV25-1 and TRBJ2-7; D remains unclear. Germline CDR1 and CDR2: MGHDK and SYGVNS. This CDR3 is built from 14 residues. Deletions cut 5 bases from V and 2 bases from J, with 13 bases between. The DNA of the CDR3 is TGTGCCAGCAGTCCCGGCGGCGGAACCTACGAGCAGTACTTC. Its translation: CASSPGGGTYEQYF.

The chain uses TRBV7-6 and TRBJ1-2; TRBD1 is a possible D gene (6 bases). CDR1 is SGHVS, CDR2 FNYEAQ, per germline. The CDR3 length is 17 residues. Trimming cost V 6 bases and J 5 bases, with 25 bases left between them. This CDR3 is CASRIIERGGEDYGYTF. Here the CDR3 DNA reads TGTGCCAGCAGGATAATTGAGAGGGGGGGCGAAGATTATGGCTACACCTTC.